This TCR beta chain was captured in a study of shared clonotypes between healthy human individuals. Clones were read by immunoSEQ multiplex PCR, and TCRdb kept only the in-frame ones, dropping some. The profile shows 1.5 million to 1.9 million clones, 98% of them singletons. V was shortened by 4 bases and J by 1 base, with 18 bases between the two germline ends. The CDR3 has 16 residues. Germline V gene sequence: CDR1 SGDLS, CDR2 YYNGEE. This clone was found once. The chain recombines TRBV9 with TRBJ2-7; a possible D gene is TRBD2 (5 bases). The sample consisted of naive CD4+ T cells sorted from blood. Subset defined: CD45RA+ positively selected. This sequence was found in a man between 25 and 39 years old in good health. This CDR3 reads CASSSRAAALSYEQYF. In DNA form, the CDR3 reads TGTGCCAGCAGCTCGAGGGCGGCTGCCTTATCCTACGAGCAGTACTTC. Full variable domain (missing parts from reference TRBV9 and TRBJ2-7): DSGVTQTPKHLITATGQRVTLRCSPRSGDLSVYWYQQSLDQGLQFLIQYYNGEERAKGNILERFSAQQFPDLHSELNLSSLELGDSALYFCASSSRAAALSYEQYFGPGTRLTVT.